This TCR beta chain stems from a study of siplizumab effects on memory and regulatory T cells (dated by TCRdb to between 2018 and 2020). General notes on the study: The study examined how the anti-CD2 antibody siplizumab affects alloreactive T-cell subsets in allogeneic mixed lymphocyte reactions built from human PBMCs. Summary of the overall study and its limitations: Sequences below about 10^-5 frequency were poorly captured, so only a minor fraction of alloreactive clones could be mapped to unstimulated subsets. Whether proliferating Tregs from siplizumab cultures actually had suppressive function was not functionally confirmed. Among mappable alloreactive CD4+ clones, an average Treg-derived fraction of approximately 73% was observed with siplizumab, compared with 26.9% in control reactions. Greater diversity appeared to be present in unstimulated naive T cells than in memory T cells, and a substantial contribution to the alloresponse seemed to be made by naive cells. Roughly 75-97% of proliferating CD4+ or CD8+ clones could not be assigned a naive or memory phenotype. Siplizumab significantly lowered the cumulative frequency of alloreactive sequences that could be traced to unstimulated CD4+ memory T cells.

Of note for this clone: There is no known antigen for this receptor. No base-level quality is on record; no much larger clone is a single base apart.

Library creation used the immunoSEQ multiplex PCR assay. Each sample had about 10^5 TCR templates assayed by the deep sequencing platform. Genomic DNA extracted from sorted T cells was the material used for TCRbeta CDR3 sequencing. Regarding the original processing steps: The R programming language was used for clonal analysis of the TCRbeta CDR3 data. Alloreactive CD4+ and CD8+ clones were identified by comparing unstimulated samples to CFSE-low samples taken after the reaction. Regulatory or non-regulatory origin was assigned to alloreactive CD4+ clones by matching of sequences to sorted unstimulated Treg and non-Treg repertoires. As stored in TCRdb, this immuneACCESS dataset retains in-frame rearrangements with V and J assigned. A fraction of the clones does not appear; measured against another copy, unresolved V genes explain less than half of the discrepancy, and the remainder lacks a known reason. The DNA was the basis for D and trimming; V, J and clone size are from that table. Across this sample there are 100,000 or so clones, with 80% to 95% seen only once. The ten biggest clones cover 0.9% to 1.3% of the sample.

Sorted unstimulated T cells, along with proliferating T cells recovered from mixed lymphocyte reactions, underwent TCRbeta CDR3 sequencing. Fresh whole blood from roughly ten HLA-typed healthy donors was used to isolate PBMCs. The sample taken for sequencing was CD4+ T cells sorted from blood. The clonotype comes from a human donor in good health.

The CDR3 corresponds to CASSYQTGAWGEQYF. Here is the DNA: TGTGCCAGCAGTTATCAGACAGGGGCCTGGGGCGAGCAGTACTTC. The chain is made from TRBV28 and TRBJ2-7, with 8 central nucleotides matching TRBD1. CDR1 and CDR2 are drawn from the germline V gene: MDHEN, SYDVKM. The CDR3 goes from the cysteine to the phenylalanine over 15 residues. The DNA shown is the 45-base CDR3, in frame from base 1. From V the trimming removes 4 bases and from J it removes 6 bases, while the gene matches leave 11 bases of the junction unaccounted for.